This T cell receptor beta chain appears in the sequencing data of a study of beta chain features in type 1 diabetes. Turning to the study itself: There was similarity between patients and healthy donors in age, gender and cell yields.

Investigators reverse transcribed all isolated RNA, so they sequenced expressed TCRB transcripts. Assay: immunoSEQ multiplex PCR; the TCRdb copy retains only in-frame clones and omits some. The sample carries about 400,000 clones, around 12% recorded once. Germline-derived CDR1 and CDR2 are MNHEY and SVGAGI. Trimming took 6 bases from V and 3 from J, leaving 18 bases between them. The length of the CDR3 is 15 residues. Comments on this clone: Its antigen remains unidentified.

Whole-study findings and limits: The study found fewer insertions and more deletions at VDJ junctions in type 1 diabetes patients.

Sequenced sample: naive CD4+ T cells from blood. This chain connects TRBV6-5 to TRBJ2-7; the D is unclear. This receptor was identified in a man aged 18-30 years in good health. This chain's CDR3 is CASSSRPTPFYEQYF. CDR3 DNA: TGTGCCAGCAGCTCTAGACCAACCCCTTTCTACGAGCAGTACTTC.